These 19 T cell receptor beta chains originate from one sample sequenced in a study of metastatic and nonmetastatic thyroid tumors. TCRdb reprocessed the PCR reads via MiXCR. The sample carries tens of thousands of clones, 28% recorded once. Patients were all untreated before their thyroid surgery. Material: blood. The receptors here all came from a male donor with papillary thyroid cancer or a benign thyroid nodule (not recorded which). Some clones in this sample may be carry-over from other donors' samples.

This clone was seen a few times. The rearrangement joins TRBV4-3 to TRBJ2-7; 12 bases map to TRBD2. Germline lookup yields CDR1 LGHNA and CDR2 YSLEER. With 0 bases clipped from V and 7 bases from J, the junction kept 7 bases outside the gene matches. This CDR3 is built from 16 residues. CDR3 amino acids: CASSQDRLAGVREQYF. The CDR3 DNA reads TGCGCCAGCAGCCAAGATCGACTAGCGGGAGTGCGTGAGCAGTACTTC.

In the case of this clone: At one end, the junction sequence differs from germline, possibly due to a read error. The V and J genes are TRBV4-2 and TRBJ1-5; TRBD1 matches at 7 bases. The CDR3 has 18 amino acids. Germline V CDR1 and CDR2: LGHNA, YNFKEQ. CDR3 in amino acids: CASSPPGGRVLSNQPQHF. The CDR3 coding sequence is TGTGCCAGCAGCCCCCCAGGGGGGAGGGTGTTAAGTAATCAGCCGCAGCATTTT.

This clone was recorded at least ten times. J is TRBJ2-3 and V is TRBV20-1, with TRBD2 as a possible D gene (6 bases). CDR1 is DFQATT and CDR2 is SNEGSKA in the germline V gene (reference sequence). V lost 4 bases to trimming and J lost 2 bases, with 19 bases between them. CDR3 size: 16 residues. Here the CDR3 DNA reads TGCAGTGCTATGAAATTCAGCGGGTCGCTCACAGATACGCAGTATTTT. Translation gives CSAMKFSGSLTDTQYF.

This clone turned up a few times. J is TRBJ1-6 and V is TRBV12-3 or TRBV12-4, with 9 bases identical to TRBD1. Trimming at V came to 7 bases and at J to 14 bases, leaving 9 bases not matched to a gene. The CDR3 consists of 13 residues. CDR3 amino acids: CASMGQGASTLHF. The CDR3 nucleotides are TGTGCCAGCATGGGACAGGGTGCCTCCACCCTCCACTTT.

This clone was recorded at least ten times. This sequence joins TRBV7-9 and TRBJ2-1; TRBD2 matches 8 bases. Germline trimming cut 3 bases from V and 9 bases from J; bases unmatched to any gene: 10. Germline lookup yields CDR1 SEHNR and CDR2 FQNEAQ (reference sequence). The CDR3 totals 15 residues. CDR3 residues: CASSFGTSLMGEQFF. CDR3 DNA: TGTGCCAGCAGCTTCGGGACTAGTTTAATGGGTGAGCAGTTCTTC.

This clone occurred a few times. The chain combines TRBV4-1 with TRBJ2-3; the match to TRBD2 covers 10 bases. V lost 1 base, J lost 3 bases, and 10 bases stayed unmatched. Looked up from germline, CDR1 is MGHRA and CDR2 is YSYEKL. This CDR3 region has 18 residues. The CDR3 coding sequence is TGCGCCAGCAGCCAAGGTCTAGCGGGAGTAGGCGGGACAGATACGCAGTATTTT. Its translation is CASSQGLAGVGGTDTQYF.

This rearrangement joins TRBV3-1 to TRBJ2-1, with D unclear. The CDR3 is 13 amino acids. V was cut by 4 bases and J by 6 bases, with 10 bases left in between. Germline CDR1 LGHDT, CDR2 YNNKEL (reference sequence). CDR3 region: CASSPRHGNEQFF. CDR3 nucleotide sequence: TGTGCCAGCAGCCCGAGACATGGCAATGAGCAGTTCTTC.

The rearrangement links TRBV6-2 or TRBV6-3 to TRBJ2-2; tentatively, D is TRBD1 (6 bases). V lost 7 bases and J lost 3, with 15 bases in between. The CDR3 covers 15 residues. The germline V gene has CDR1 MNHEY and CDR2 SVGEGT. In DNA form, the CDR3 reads TGTGCCAGCAACCTGGACAGCGTGGACACCGGGGAGCTGTTTTTT. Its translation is CASNLDSVDTGELFF.

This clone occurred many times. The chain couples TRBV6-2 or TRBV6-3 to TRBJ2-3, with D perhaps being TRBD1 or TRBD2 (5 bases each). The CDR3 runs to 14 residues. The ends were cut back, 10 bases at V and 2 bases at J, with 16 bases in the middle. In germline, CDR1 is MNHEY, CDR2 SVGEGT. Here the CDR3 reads CATKGGRDTDTQYF. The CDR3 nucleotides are TGTGCCACGAAAGGAGGCAGGGACACAGATACGCAGTATTTT.

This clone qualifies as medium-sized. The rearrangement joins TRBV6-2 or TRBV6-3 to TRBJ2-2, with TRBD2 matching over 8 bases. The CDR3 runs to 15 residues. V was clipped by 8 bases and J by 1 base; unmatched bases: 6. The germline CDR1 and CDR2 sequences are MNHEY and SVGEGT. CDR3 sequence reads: CASGWGLENTGELFF. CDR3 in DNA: TGTGCCAGCGGGTGGGGACTAGAGAACACCGGGGAGCTGTTTTTT.

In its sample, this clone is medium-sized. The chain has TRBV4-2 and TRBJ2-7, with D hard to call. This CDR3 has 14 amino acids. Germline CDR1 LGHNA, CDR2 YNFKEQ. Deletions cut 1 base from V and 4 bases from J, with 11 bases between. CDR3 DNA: TGTGCCAGCAGCCAAGCCCAGCCCCTATACGAGCAGTACTTC. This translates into CASSQAQPLYEQYF.

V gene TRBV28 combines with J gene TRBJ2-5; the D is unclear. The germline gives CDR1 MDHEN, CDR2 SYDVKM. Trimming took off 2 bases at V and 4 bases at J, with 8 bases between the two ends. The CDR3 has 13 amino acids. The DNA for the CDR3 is TGTGCCAGCAGTTTAGGGGTTGGAGAGACCCAGTACTTC. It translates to CASSLGVGETQYF.

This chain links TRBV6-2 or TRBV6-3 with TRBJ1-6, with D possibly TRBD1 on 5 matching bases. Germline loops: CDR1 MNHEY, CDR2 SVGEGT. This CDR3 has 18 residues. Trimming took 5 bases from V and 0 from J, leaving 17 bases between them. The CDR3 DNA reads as TGTGCCAGCAGTCCTCGCGCGGGGGGGAGCTCCTATAATTCACCCCTCCACTTT. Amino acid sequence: CASSPRAGGSSYNSPLHF.

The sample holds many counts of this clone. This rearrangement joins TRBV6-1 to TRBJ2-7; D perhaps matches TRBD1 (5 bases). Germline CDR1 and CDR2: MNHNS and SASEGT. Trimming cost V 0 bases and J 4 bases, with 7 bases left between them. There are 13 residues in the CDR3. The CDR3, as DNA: TGTGCCAGCAGTGAAGCCAGGGTGTACGAGCAGTACTTC. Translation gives CASSEARVYEQYF.

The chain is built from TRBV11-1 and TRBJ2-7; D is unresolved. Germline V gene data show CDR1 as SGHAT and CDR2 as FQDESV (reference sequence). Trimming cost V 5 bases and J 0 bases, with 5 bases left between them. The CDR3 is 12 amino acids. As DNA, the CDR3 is TGTGCCAGCAGCCCTAACTCCTACGAGCAGTACTTC. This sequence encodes CASSPNSYEQYF. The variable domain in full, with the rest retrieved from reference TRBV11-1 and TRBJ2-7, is EAEVAQSPRYKITEKSQAVAFWCDPISGHATLYWYRQILGQGPELLVQFQDESVVDDSQLPKDRFSAERLKGVDSTLKIQPAELGDSAMYLCASSPNSYEQYFGPGTRLTVT.

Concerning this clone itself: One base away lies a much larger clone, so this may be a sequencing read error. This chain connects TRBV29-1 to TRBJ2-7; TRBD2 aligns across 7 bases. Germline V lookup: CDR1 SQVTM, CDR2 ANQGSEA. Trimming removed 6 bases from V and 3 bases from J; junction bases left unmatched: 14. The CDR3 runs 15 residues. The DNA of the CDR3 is TGCAGCGTCCAATGGAAGGGAGGGCCTAACTACGAGCAGTACTTC. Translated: CSVQWKGGPNYEQYF.

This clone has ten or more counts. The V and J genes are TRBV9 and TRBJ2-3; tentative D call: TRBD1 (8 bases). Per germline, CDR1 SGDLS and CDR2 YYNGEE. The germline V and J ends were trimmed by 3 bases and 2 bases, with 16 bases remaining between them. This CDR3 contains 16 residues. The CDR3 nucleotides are TGTGCCAGCAGCGCTGGACAGGGAGGGGACACAGATACGCAGTATTTT. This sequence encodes CASSAGQGGDTDTQYF.

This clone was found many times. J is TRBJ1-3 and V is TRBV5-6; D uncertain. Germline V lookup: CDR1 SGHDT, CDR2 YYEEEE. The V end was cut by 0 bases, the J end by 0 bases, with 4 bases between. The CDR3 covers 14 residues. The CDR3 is CASSLDDSGNTIYF. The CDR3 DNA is TGTGCCAGCAGCTTGGATGACTCTGGAAACACCATATATTTT.

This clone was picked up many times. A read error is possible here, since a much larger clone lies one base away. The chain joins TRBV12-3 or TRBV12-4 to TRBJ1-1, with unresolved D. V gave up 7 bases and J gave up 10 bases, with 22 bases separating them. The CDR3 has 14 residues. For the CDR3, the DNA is TGTGCCAGCACACCTCGGTCCCCTGGGTTAGGAGCTTTCTTT. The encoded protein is CASTPRSPGLGAFF.